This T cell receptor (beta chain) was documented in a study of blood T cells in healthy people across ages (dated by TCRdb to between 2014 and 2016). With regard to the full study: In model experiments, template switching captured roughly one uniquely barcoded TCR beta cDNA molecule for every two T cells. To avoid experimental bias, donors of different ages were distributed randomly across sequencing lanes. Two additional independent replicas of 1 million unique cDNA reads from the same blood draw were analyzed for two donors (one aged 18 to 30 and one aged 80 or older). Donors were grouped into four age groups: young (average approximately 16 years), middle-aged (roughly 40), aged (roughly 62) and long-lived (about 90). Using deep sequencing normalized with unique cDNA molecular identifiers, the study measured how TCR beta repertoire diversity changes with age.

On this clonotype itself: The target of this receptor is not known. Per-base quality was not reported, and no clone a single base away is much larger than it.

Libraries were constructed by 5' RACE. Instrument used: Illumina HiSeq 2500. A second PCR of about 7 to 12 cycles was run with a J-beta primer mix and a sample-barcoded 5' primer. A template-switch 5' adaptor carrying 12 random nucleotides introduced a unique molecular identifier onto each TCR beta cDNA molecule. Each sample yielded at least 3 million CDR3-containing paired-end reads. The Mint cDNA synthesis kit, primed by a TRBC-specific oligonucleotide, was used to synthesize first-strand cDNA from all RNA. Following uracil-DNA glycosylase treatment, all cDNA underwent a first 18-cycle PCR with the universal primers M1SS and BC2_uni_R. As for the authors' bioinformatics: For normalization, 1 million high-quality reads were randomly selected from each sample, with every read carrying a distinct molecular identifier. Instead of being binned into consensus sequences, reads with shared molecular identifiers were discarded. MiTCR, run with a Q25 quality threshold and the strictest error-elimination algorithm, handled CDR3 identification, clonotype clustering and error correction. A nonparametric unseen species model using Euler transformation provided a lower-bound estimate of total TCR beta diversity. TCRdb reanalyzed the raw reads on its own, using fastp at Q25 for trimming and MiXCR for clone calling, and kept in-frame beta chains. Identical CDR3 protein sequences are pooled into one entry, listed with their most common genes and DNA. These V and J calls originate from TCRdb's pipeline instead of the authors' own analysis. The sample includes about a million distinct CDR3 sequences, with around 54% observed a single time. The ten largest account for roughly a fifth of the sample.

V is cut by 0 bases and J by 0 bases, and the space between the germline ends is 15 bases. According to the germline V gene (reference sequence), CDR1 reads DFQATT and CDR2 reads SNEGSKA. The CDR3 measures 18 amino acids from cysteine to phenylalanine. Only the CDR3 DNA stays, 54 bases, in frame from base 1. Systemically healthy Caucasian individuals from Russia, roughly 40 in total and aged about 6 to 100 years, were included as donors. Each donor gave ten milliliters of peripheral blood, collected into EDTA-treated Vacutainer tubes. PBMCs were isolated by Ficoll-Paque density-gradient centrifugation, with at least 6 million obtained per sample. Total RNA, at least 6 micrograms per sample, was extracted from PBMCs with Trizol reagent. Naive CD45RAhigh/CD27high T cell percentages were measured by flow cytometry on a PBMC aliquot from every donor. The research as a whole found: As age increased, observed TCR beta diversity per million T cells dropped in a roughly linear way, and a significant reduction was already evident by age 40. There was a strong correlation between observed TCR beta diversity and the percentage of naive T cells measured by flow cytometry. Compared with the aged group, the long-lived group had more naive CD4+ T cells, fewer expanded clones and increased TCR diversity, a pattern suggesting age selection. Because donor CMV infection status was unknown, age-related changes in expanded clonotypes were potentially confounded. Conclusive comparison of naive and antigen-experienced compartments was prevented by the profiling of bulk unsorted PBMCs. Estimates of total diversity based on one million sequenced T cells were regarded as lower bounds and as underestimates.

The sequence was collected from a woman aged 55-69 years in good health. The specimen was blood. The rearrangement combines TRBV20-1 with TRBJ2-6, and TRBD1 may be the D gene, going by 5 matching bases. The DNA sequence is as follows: TGCAGTGCTAGAGATCACAGGCTCTCCGGCTCTGGGGCCAACGTCCTGACTTTC. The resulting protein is CSARDHRLSGSGANVLTF.